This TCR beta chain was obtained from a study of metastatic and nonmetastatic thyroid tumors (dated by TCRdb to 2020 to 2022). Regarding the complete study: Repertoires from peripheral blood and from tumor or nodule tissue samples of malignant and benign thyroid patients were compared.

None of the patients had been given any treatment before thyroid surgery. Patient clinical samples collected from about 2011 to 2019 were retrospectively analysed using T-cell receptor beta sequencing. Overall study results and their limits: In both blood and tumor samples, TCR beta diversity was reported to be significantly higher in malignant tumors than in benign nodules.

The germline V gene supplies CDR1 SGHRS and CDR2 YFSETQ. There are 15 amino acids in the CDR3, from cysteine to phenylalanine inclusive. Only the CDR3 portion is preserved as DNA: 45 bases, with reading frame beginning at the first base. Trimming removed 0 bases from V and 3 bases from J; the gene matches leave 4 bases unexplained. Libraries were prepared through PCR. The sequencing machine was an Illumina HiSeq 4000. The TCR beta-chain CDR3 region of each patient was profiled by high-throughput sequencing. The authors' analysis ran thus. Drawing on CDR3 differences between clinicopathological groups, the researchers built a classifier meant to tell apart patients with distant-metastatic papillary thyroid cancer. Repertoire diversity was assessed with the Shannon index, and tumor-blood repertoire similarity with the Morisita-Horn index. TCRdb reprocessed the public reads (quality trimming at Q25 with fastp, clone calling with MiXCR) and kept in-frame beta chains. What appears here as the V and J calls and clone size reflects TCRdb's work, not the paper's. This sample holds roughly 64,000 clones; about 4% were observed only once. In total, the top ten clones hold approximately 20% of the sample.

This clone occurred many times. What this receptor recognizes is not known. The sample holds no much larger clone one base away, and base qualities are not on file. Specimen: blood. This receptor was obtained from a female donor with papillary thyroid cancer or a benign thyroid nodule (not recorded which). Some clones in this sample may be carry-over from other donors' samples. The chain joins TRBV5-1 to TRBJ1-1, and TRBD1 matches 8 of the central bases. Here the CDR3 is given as CASSLEGRGHTEAFF. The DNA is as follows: TGCGCCAGCAGCTTGGAGGGCAGGGGGCACACTGAAGCTTTCTTT.